These T cell receptor beta chains were read from a single sample in a study of blood T cell repertoires in COVID-19. The table came from immunoSEQ multiplex PCR; TCRdb's copy has only in-frame clones and leaves some out. The data contain 220,000 or so clones, 80% of them singletons. Sequenced material: peripheral blood. These TCRs come from a woman aged 70-85 years with acute or convalescent COVID-19. The CDR3 runs from the conserved cysteine through the conserved F or W. Each record gives: clone size, V gene, J gene, D gene, CDR3 DNA, CDR3 protein. A D gene is named only where the DNA matches it firmly. Only part of the rows carry a size: once, few, many, or a class if the clone is expanded.

.	TRBV19	TRBJ1-5	TRBD1	TGTGCCAGTAGCGTTACAGGGGGCCCTCAGCCCCAGCATTTT	CASSVTGGPQPQHF
.	TRBV29-1	TRBJ2-3	.	TGCAGCGTTGAACACGGGACATCGAGCGAAGATACGCAGTATTTT	CSVEHGTSSEDTQYF
.	TRBV29-1	TRBJ2-5	TRBD2	TGCAGCGTTGAAGCCCGGGACGTCCCGGGACTAGCGGGACCTCGGGCCCAGTACTTC	CSVEARDVPGLAGPRAQYF
.	TRBV10-2	TRBJ2-2	.	TGCGCCAGCAGTGAGTTCCGCGCCGGGGAGCTGTTTTTT	CASSEFRAGELFF
.	TRBV5-1	TRBJ1-1	TRBD1	TGCGCCAGCAGCTTAGGGACAGACGGTCTGAACACTGAAGCTTTCTTT	CASSLGTDGLNTEAFF
few	TRBV9	TRBJ1-1	.	TGTGCCAGCAGCCCCCGCCTATCCATGAACACTGAAGCTTTCTTT	CASSPRLSMNTEAFF
.	TRBV6-5	TRBJ2-7	TRBD1	TGTGCCAGCAGTTACAACAGGGGCTACGAGCAGTACTTC	CASSYNRGYEQYF
.	TRBV28	TRBJ1-2	TRBD1	TGTGCCAGCAGTTCGACAGGGAACTATGGCTACACCTTC	CASSSTGNYGYTF
.	TRBV7-2	TRBJ2-1	.	TGTGCCAGCAGCATGAGCGGGCCCCTGGTGCAGTTCTTC	CASSMSGPLVQFF
.	TRBV24-1	TRBJ2-5	.	TGTGCCACCAGTGATTTGTCGGAGGCGGAGACCCAGTACTTC	CATSDLSEAETQYF
.	TRBV28	TRBJ1-1	.	TGTGCCAGCAGAACAACTGAAGCTTTCTTT	CASRTTEAFF
.	TRBV18	TRBJ2-7	.	TGTGCCAGCTCACCACGAGACAGTTCCTACGAGCAGTACTTC	CASSPRDSSYEQYF
.	TRBV2	TRBJ1-1	.	TGTGCCAGCCAGACAGAGGCGTACACTGAAGCTTTCTTT	CASQTEAYTEAFF
.	TRBV9	TRBJ1-4	.	TGTGCCAGCAGCGTAGGAGGGTCAACTAATGAAAAACTGTTTTTT	CASSVGGSTNEKLFF
.	TRBV2	TRBJ2-1	TRBD1	TGTGCCAGTACTTGGACAGGGGTACCCTCCTACAATGAGCAGTTCTTC	CASTWTGVPSYNEQFF
once	TRBV18	TRBJ2-7	TRBD2	TGTGCCAGCTCACCAGGACTAGCGGGAGGGTACGAGCAGTACTTC	CASSPGLAGGYEQYF
.	TRBV20-1	TRBJ1-6	TRBD1	TGCAGTGCTAGTCCGGACAGGGTCGATTCACCCCTCCACTTT	CSASPDRVDSPLHF
.	TRBV6-5	TRBJ2-7	TRBD1	TGTGCCAGCAAGACGACAGGGGCGTACGAGCAGTACTTC	CASKTTGAYEQYF
.	TRBV28	TRBJ2-3	.	TGTGCCAGCAGTTTTCTAGACGCCGCACGCCCAGATACGCAGTATTTT	CASSFLDAARPDTQYF
.	TRBV5-5	TRBJ2-3	TRBD2	TGTGCCAGCAGCTTGCCCAGCGGGAGGTTCACAGATACGCAGTATTTT	CASSLPSGRFTDTQYF
.	TRBV3-1/TRBV3-2	TRBJ1-5	TRBD1	TGTGCCAGCAGCCAAGAGGGACAGGGAAGCAATCAGCCCCAGCATTTT	CASSQEGQGSNQPQHF
few	TRBV14	TRBJ1-4	.	TGTGCCAGCAGCCAAGAACGGGGACTCAATAATGAAAAACTGTTTTTT	CASSQERGLNNEKLFF
.	TRBV28	TRBJ1-6	.	TGTGCCAGCACCAATCGGGGAGGTGGAGGACCCCTCCACTTT	CASTNRGGGGPLHF
.	TRBV19	TRBJ2-5	TRBD2	TGTGCCAGTAGTATCGTGGGTGCGGGAGGGCGAGAGACCCAGTACTTC	CASSIVGAGGRETQYF
.	TRBV12-3/TRBV12-4	TRBJ2-7	.	TGTGCCAGCAGACTACAGGGCGGCGGGGAGCAGTACTTC	CASRLQGGGEQYF
.	TRBV19	TRBJ1-2	TRBD1	TGTGCCACTTCATACCGGGACAGGGATGGCTACACCTTC	CATSYRDRDGYTF
.	TRBV4-1	TRBJ2-3	.	TGCGCCAGCAGCCGAAGCGGAACCACAGATACGCAGTATTTT	CASSRSGTTDTQYF
.	TRBV5-5	TRBJ1-6	.	TGTGCCAGCAGCTTTAGCCCCACGGCAACCTATAATTCACCCCTCCACTTT	CASSFSPTATYNSPLHF
.	TRBV30	TRBJ2-5	TRBD2	TGTGCCTGGAGTGTAGGGCTAGCGGGAGGCGAGGAGACCCAGTACTTC	CAWSVGLAGGEETQYF
.	TRBV4-1	TRBJ2-1	TRBD2	TGCGCCAGCAGCCAAGAGGCCGGACTAGCGGGAAACTCCTACAATGAGCAGTTCTTC	CASSQEAGLAGNSYNEQFF
.	TRBV6-5	TRBJ1-1	.	TGTGCCAGCAGGGGAGTCCGGGGGGTCTCGACTGAAGCTTTCTTT	CASRGVRGVSTEAFF
few	TRBV14	TRBJ1-1	.	TGTGCCAGCAGAGGGGTTTTCAACACTGAAGCTTTCTTT	CASRGVFNTEAFF
.	TRBV7-9	TRBJ2-3	TRBD2	TGTGCCAGCAGCCAAGGGACTAGCGGGGGGACGCAGTATTTT	CASSQGTSGGTQYF
.	TRBV10-3	TRBJ2-1	.	TGTGCCATCAGTGAGTCGACGGGTATTAATGAGCAGTTCTTC	CAISESTGINEQFF
.	TRBV2	TRBJ1-5	.	TGTGCCAGCAGCCGGACAGCTAGCAATCAGCCCCAGCATTTT	CASSRTASNQPQHF
once	TRBV3-1/TRBV3-2	TRBJ1-2	.	TGTGCCAGCAGCCAAGGATTCTCAGGGATAGGTTATGGCTACACCTTC	CASSQGFSGIGYGYTF
.	TRBV5-1	TRBJ2-5	TRBD1	TGCGCCAGCAGCTTGCCGACAGGGGAAGGGGAGACCCAGTACTTC	CASSLPTGEGETQYF
.	TRBV29-1	TRBJ2-1	TRBD1	TGCAGCGTTGACACCCGAGTGCCTGGACAGGGACGAAGTGAGCAGTTCTTC	CSVDTRVPGQGRSEQFF
.	TRBV28	TRBJ2-7	.	TGTGCCAGCAGTTTGGGGGGGCGAGCTTCCTACGAGCAGTACTTC	CASSLGGRASYEQYF
few	TRBV7-9	TRBJ2-5	TRBD1	TGTGCCAGCAGCTCCGGGACAGGGGCACAAGAGACCCAGTACTTC	CASSSGTGAQETQYF
large	TRBV5-6	TRBJ2-7	TRBD2	TGTGCCAGCAGCTTGACTAGCGGGAGAGGGCCGGGAACCTACGAGCAGTACTTC	CASSLTSGRGPGTYEQYF
.	TRBV28	TRBJ1-6	TRBD1	TGTGCCAGCAGTTCCGGGACAGGGGTAGGTTCACCCCTCCACTTT	CASSSGTGVGSPLHF
.	TRBV14	TRBJ2-7	TRBD2	TGTGCCAGCAGCCGGGTAGCGGGGATCTACGAGCAGTACTTC	CASSRVAGIYEQYF
.	TRBV19	TRBJ2-6	TRBD2	TGTGCCACCTCGGGACTAGCCCTAGCCTCTGGGGCCAACGTCCTGACTTTC	CATSGLALASGANVLTF